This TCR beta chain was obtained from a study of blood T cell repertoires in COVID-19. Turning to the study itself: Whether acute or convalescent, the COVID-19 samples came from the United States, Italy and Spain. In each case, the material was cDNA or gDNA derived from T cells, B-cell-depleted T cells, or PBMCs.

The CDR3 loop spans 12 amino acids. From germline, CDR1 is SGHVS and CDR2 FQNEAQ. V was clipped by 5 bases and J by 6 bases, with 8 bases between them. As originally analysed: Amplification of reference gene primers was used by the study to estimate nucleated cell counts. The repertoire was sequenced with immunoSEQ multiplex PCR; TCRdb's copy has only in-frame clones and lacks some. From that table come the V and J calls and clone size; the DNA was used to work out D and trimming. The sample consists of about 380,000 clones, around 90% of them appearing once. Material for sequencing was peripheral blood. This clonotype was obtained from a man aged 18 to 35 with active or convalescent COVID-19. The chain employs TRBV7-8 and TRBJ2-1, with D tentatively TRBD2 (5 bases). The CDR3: CASSLEGNEQFF. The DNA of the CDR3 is TGTGCCAGCAGCCTCGAGGGCAATGAGCAGTTCTTC.